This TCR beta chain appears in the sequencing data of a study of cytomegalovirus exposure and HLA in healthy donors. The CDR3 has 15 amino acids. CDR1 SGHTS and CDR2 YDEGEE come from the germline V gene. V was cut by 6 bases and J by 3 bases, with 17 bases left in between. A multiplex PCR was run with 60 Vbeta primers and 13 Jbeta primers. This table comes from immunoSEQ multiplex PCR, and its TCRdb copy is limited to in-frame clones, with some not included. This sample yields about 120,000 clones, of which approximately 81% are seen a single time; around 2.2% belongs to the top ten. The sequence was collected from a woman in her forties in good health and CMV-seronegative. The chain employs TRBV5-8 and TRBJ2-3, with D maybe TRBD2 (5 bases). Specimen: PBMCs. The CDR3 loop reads CASTQSSLLTDTQYF. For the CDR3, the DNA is TGTGCCAGCACCCAATCTAGCTTGCTGACAGATACGCAGTATTTT.